Below are 30 T cell receptor beta chains sequenced from a single sample in a study of blood T cell repertoires in COVID-19. Libraries were prepared by immunoSEQ multiplex PCR; TCRdb keeps only in-frame clonotypes and omits some of them. The table includes 370,000 or so clones, more than 75% detected once. The sample was peripheral blood. Receptor source: a human donor with acute or convalescent COVID-19. The donor label of this sample is uncertain.

The chain has TRBV19 and TRBJ1-2; D gene uncertain. CDR1 and CDR2 (germline): LNHDA, SQIVND (reference sequence). V was shortened by 3 bases and J by 1 base, with 9 bases between the two germline ends. This CDR3 spans 14 amino acids. In nucleotides, the CDR3 is TGTGCCAGTAGTATGCCAGATGGTAACTATGGCTACACCTTC. Its protein is CASSMPDGNYGYTF. Based on the CDR3 plus reference TRBV19 and TRBJ1-2, the full variable domain is DGGITQSPKYLFRKEGQNVTLSCEQNLNHDAMYWYRQDPGQGLRLIYYSQIVNDFQKGDIAEGYSVSREKKESFPLTVTSAQKNPTAFYLCASSMPDGNYGYTFGSGTRLTVV.

About this clone itself: The junction differs from germline at one of its ends, possibly a read error. The gene calls are TRBV5-6 and TRBJ2-5, with a weak D call TRBD2 (6 bases). This CDR3 has 13 amino acids. Germline CDR1 reads SGHDT; CDR2 reads YYEEEE. The chain's CDR3 is CASKVLSGETQYF. The DNA of the CDR3 is TGTGCTAGCAAGGTCCTCAGCGGGGAGACCCAGTACTTC.

The chain joins TRBV5-4 to TRBJ2-3, with TRBD2 matching over 16 bases. The CDR3 runs to 17 residues. Per germline, CDR1 SGHNT and CDR2 YYREEE (reference sequence). V gave up 4 bases and J gave up 5 bases; unmatched junction bases: 7. In DNA form, the CDR3 reads TGTGCCAGCAGCCCGGGACTAGCGGGGGGGCCAGGAGATACGCAGTATTTT. This sequence encodes CASSPGLAGGPGDTQYF.

With regard to this clone: Germline is not matched at one junction end, which may reflect a read error. The rearrangement uses TRBV18 and TRBJ2-1; 10 bases are shared with TRBD2. Germline assignment: CDR1 KGHSH and CDR2 LQKENI. This CDR3 has 12 amino acids. CDR3 in amino acids: CASSLGTSDPLF. The CDR3 nucleotides read TGTGCCAGCTCACTCGGGACTAGCGACCCCCTCTTC.

The chain uses TRBV14 and TRBJ2-3; D is unresolved. Germline values: CDR1 SGHDN, CDR2 FVKESK. V lost 4 bases, J lost 2 bases, and 13 bases lay in between. The CDR3 is 15 residues long. The CDR3 DNA reads TGTGCCAGCAGCCCAAAGCTTCTCCTCACAGATACGCAGTATTTT. It translates to CASSPKLLLTDTQYF. Looking up the rest from reference TRBV14 and TRBJ2-3 gives the full variable domain: EAGVTQFPSHSVIEKGQTVTLRCDPISGHDNLYWYRRVMGKEIKFLLHFVKESKQDESGMPNNRFLAERTGGTYSTLKVQPAELEDSGVYFCASSPKLLLTDTQYFGPGTRLTVL.

This rearrangement joins TRBV4-2 to TRBJ2-2; TRBD2 aligns across 9 bases. The germline V gene encodes CDR1 LGHNA and CDR2 YNFKEQ. Trimming removed 11 bases from V and 0 bases from J; junction bases left unmatched: 19. This CDR3 has 19 residues. The CDR3 DNA reads as TGTGCCGTAGGGGGCGGGAGGGGACTTCCTATCTCGAACACCGGGGAGCTGTTTTTT. This gives the protein CAVGGGRGLPISNTGELFF.

This clone was found a few times. The V gene is TRBV13, the J gene TRBJ2-3, with a weak D call TRBD2 (5 bases). The germline gives CDR1 PRHDT, CDR2 FYEKMQ (reference sequence). This CDR3 region has 17 residues. V lost 5 bases, J lost 5 bases, and 23 bases lay in between. The CDR3 protein is CASSITRRGIGKDTQYF. DNA for the CDR3: TGTGCCAGCAGCATTACCCGTCGTGGGATCGGGAAAGATACGCAGTATTTT.

The V and J genes are TRBV7-6 and TRBJ1-1, with D unclear. The CDR3 has 15 amino acids. Per germline, CDR1 SGHVS and CDR2 FNYEAQ. V was shortened by 5 bases and J by 3 bases, with 16 bases between the two germline ends. The CDR3 protein is CASSPGSGGHTEAFF. The CDR3 nucleotides are TGTGCCAGCAGCCCCGGTTCCGGTGGGCACACTGAAGCTTTCTTT.

The V call is TRBV3-1 (or the pseudogene TRBV3-2), the J call TRBJ2-5; D unclear. The CDR3 runs to 13 residues. With 5 bases removed from V and 6 bases from J, the gap between germline ends came to 13 bases. Per germline, CDR1 LGHDT and CDR2 YNNKEL (reference sequence). This CDR3 reads CASSEIAGKTQYF. DNA for the CDR3: TGTGCCAGCAGCGAGATTGCAGGAAAGACCCAGTACTTC.

Turning to this clone: The sample has other DNA sequences that encode this CDR3 too. The CDR3: CASSLAAGGFYEQYF. CDR3 sequence (DNA): TGCGCCAGCAGCTTGGCCGCTGGAGGCTTCTACGAGCAGTACTTC. The chain employs TRBV5-1 and TRBJ2-7; perhaps TRBD2 as D (5 bases). Germline CDR1 and CDR2: SGHRS and YFSETQ. Trimming took 0 bases from V and 3 from J, leaving 13 bases between them. The CDR3 runs to 15 residues.

This clone was found once. The rearrangement links TRBV7-8 to TRBJ1-1, with a possible D match to TRBD1 (5 bases). V shed 5 bases and J shed 7 bases, with 14 bases lying between them. This CDR3 is built from 13 residues. Germline lookup yields CDR1 SGHVS and CDR2 FQNEAQ. The CDR3: CASSLAGESEAFF. As DNA, the CDR3 is TGTGCCAGCAGCCTCGCGGGGGAAAGTGAAGCTTTCTTT.

The CDR3 is CASSLLTSGTADTQYF. The CDR3 coding sequence is TGTGCCAGCAGCCTGTTGACTAGCGGGACTGCAGATACGCAGTATTTT. The genes are TRBV3-1 (or the pseudogene TRBV3-2) and TRBJ2-3, with TRBD2 identical over 11 bases. Unmatched junction bases numbered 7, after V lost 4 bases and J lost 4 bases. The CDR3 covers 16 residues. The germline V gene has CDR1 LGHDT and CDR2 YNNKEL (reference sequence).

V and J are TRBV4-2 and TRBJ2-1, with a weak D call TRBD2 (6 bases). Germline V lookup: CDR1 LGHNA, CDR2 YNFKEQ. The V gene lost 1 base and the J gene lost 0 bases, with 10 bases spanning the gap. The CDR3 totals 16 residues. DNA for the CDR3: TGTGCCAGCAGCCAAGTTAGCGGCCTCTCCTACAATGAGCAGTTCTTC. Its translation is CASSQVSGLSYNEQFF.

There are many counts of this clone. In DNA form, the CDR3 reads TGTGCCAGCAGTTACCGTCTTAGAGGGAACACTGAAGCTTTCTTT. This encodes CASSYRLRGNTEAFF. The V and J genes are TRBV6-5 and TRBJ1-1; unclear D gene. The CDR3 runs 15 residues. From germline, CDR1 is MNHEY and CDR2 SVGAGI. With 2 bases removed from V and 1 base from J, the gap between germline ends came to 11 bases.

The chain is built from TRBV6-2 or TRBV6-3 and TRBJ2-1; D not resolved. The V end lost 6 bases, the J end lost 12 bases, and 9 bases lay between the germline ends. This CDR3 is built from 10 residues. The V gene's germline CDR1 is MNHEY and CDR2 SVGEGT. The CDR3 nucleotides read TGTGCCAGCAGCCGGTACAGGCAGTTCTTC. Amino acid sequence: CASSRYRQFF.

The V call is TRBV5-1, the J call TRBJ1-1; the match to TRBD1 covers 9 bases. The CDR3 length is 17 residues. V trimming: 0 bases; J trimming: 11 bases; junction bases outside the gene matches: 17. Per germline, CDR1 SGHRS and CDR2 YFSETQ. The CDR3 DNA is TGCGCCAGCAGCTTGGGACCCCGCGGGACAGGGAGAATGGGGGCTTTCTTT. It specifies CASSLGPRGTGRMGAFF.

The V and J genes are TRBV9 and TRBJ1-6, with a tentative D call TRBD1 (5 bases). Germline assignment: CDR1 SGDLS and CDR2 YYNGEE. CDR3 length: 15 residues. V was cut by 4 bases and J by 7 bases, with 15 bases left in between. The CDR3 protein is CASSPRGAVNSPLHF. In nucleotides, the CDR3 is TGTGCCAGCAGCCCCCGCGGGGCGGTGAATTCACCCCTCCACTTT.

The chain employs TRBV28 and TRBJ2-2; D not resolved. Trimming removed 5 bases at V and 4 bases at J, with 5 bases between. The CDR3 length is 12 residues. Germline loops: CDR1 MDHEN, CDR2 SYDVKM. CDR3 bases: TGTGCCAGCAGTCTCGGCACCGGGGAGCTGTTTTTT. Translated: CASSLGTGELFF.

The rearrangement uses TRBV6-2 or TRBV6-3 and TRBJ2-7, with TRBD1 identical over 8 bases. Germline CDR1 is MNHEY and CDR2 is SVGEGT. There are 15 residues in the CDR3. The junction had 12 bases not matched to a gene; V was cut back by 4 bases and J by 7 bases. The CDR3 DNA sequence: TGTGCCAGCAGTTGGCAGGGGGCCTTTGTGGAGGAGCAGTACTTC. Translated: CASSWQGAFVEEQYF.

The chain is built from TRBV18 and TRBJ1-1, with D perhaps TRBD1 (6 bases). There are 16 residues in the CDR3. Germline loops: CDR1 KGHSH, CDR2 LQKENI. V was trimmed by 3 bases and J by 7 bases, leaving 21 bases between them. The CDR3 DNA reads TGTGCCAGCTCACCTCGCGTAGGGACATTGGTGGTTGAAGCTTTCTTT. It is translated as CASSPRVGTLVVEAFF.

J is TRBJ1-6 and V is TRBV4-1; D call uncertain. Looked up from germline, CDR1 is MGHRA and CDR2 is YSYEKL. The germline V and J ends were trimmed by 1 base and 11 bases, with 9 bases remaining between them. CDR3 size: 13 residues. As DNA, the CDR3 is TGCGCCAGCAGCCAAGTATCGGGTCCACCCCTCCACTTT. Protein sequence: CASSQVSGPPLHF.

The chain recombines TRBV27 with TRBJ2-7; 13 bases are shared with TRBD2. The CDR3 contains 18 residues. Germline trimming cut 6 bases from V and 5 bases from J; bases unmatched to any gene: 16. Germline V CDR1 and CDR2: MNHEY, SMNVEV (reference sequence). CDR3 sequence: CASSFKAGTSGIRNEQYF. Here the CDR3 DNA reads TGTGCCAGCAGCTTCAAGGCCGGGACTAGCGGGATTCGTAACGAGCAGTACTTC.

V is TRBV7-9 and J is TRBJ2-1; TRBD1 matches at 7 bases. CDR3 length: 15 amino acids. Trimming took 1 base from V and 5 from J; bases not matched to a gene: 5. Germline V lookup: CDR1 SEHNR, CDR2 FQNEAQ (reference sequence). The CDR3 DNA is TGTGCCAGCAGCTTAGTCAGGGGGTATAACAATGAGCAGTTCTTC. Translated, it gives CASSLVRGYNNEQFF. Supplemented by reference TRBV7-9 and TRBJ2-1, the full variable domain reads DTGVSQNPRHKITKRGQNVTFRCDPISEHNRLYWYRQTLGQGPEFLTYFQNEAQLEKSRLLSDRFSAERPKGSFSTLEIQRTEQGDSAMYLCASSLVRGYNNEQFFGPGTRLTVL.

This rearrangement joins TRBV5-6 to TRBJ2-5, with D unresolved. The V gene lost 2 bases and the J gene lost 5 bases, with 10 bases spanning the gap. This CDR3 is built from 13 residues. CDR1 is SGHDT, CDR2 YYEEEE, per germline. The CDR3 reads CASSFFSRETQYF. CDR3 sequence (DNA): TGTGCCAGCAGCTTTTTTTCTCGGGAGACCCAGTACTTC.

The rearrangement joins TRBV5-1 to TRBJ2-2; TRBD2 aligns across 16 bases. Germline loops: CDR1 SGHRS, CDR2 YFSETQ. The CDR3 has 17 amino acids. Trimming took 3 bases from V and 5 from J; bases not matched to a gene: 4. CDR3 amino acids: CASSSGTSGRATGELFF. Here the CDR3 DNA reads TGCGCCAGCAGCTCCGGGACTAGCGGGAGGGCTACCGGGGAGCTGTTTTTT. The complete variable domain, with remaining parts taken from reference TRBV5-1 and TRBJ2-2, reads KAGVTQTPRYLIKTRGQQVTLSCSPISGHRSVSWYQQTPGQGLQFLFEYFSETQRNKGNFPGRFSGRQFSNSRSEMNVSTLELGDSALYLCASSSGTSGRATGELFFGEGSRLTVL.

The chain links TRBV5-1 to TRBJ1-2; 9 positions match TRBD1. J was trimmed by 3 bases and V by 4 bases; bases with no gene match: 10. Germline CDR1 reads SGHRS; CDR2 reads YFSETQ. This CDR3 has 16 amino acids. DNA of the CDR3: TGCGCCAGCAGCCCCACGGGACAGGGACAATACTATGGCTACACCTTC. Protein: CASSPTGQGQYYGYTF. The whole variable domain, remainder taken from reference TRBV5-1 and TRBJ1-2, is KAGVTQTPRYLIKTRGQQVTLSCSPISGHRSVSWYQQTPGQGLQFLFEYFSETQRNKGNFPGRFSGRQFSNSRSEMNVSTLELGDSALYLCASSPTGQGQYYGYTFGSGTRLTVV.

The V gene is TRBV5-1, the J gene TRBJ2-1; possibly TRBD2 for D (6 bases). The germline CDR1 and CDR2 sequences are SGHRS and YFSETQ. The V end lost 4 bases, the J end lost 0 bases, and 11 bases lay between the germline ends. CDR3 size: 15 residues. The CDR3 loop is CASSAGQSSYNEQFF. The CDR3 DNA reads TGCGCCAGCAGCGCGGGGCAGAGCTCCTACAATGAGCAGTTCTTC.

This chain links TRBV7-2 with TRBJ1-2, with TRBD1 identical over 7 bases. The trim removed 5 bases at V and 3 bases at J, leaving 9 bases unmatched. The CDR3 consists of 15 residues. CDR1 and CDR2 (germline): SGHTA, FQGNSA. In DNA form, the CDR3 reads TGTGCCAGCAGCCCCGGAGGGGGCAGTTACTATGGCTACACCTTC. It translates to CASSPGGGSYYGYTF.

V and J are TRBV18 and TRBJ2-5, with D possibly matching TRBD2 (5 bases). Germline V gene lookup returns CDR1 KGHSH and CDR2 LQKENI. The CDR3 runs 13 residues. The ends were cut back, 5 bases at V and 1 base at J, with 8 bases in the middle. The DNA of the CDR3 is TGTGCCAGCTCATCGGGGTCCCAAGAGACCCAGTACTTC. It encodes CASSSGSQETQYF.

The chain links TRBV15 to TRBJ1-2, with D perhaps matching TRBD1 (5 bases). CDR1 is LNHNV, CDR2 YYDKDF, per germline (reference sequence). The germline V and J ends were trimmed by 0 bases and 4 bases, with 6 bases remaining between them. The CDR3 spans 13 residues. The CDR3 sequence is CATSRDRVYGYTF. The CDR3 DNA reads as TGTGCCACCAGCAGAGACAGGGTCTATGGCTACACCTTC.